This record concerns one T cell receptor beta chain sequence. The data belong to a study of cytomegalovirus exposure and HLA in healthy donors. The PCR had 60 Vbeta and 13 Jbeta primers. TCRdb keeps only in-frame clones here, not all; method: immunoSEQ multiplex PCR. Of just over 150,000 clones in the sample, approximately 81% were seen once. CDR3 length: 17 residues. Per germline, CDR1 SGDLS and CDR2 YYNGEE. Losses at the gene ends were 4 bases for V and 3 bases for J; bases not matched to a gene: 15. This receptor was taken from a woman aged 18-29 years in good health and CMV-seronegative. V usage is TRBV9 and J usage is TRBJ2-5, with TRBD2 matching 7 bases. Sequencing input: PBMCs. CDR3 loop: CASSLFAGAEEKETQYF. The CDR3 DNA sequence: TGTGCCAGCAGCCTCTTCGCGGGAGCGGAGGAAAAAGAGACCCAGTACTTC.